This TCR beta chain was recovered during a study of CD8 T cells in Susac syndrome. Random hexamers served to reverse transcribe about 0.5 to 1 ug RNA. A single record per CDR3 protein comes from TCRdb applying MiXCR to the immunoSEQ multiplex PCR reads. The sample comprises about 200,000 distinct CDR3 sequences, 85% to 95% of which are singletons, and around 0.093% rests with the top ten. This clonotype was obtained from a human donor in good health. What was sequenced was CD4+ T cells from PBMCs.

The CDR3 region is CASSFARVQETQYF. In nucleotides, the CDR3 is TGTGCCAGCAGTTTCGCCAGAGTCCAAGAGACCCAGTACTTC. The rearrangement links TRBV12-3 or TRBV12-4 to TRBJ2-5; no firm D call. V was shortened by 3 bases and J by 1 base, with 9 bases between the two germline ends. The CDR3 is made up of 14 amino acids.